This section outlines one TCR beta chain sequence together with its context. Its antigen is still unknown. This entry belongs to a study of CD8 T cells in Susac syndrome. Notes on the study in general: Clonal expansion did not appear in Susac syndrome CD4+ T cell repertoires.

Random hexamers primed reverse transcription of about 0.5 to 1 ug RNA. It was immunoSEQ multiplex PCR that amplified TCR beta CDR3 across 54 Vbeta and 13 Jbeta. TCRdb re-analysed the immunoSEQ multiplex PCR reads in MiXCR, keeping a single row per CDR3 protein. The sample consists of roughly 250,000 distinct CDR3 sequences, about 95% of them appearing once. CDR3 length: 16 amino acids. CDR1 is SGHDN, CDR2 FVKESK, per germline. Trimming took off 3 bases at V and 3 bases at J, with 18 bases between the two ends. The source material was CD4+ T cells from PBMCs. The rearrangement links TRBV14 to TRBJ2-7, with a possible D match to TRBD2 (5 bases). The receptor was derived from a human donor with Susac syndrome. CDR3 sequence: CASSQNPKRGIYEQYF. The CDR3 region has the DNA TGTGCCAGCAGCCAGAACCCAAAGAGAGGGATCTACGAGCAGTACTTC.